This T cell receptor (beta chain) is drawn from a study of T cells in Graves' hyperthyroidism and ophthalmopathy. V lost 0 bases, J lost 3 bases, and 12 bases lay in between. Germline V CDR1 and CDR2: SGDLS, YYNGEE. CDR3 length: 15 amino acids. There were TCR beta CDR3 regions amplified from RNA transcripts. HTBI primers were the set used in a first-round RT-PCR of the TCR CDR3. Via MiXCR, TCRdb re-called the multiplex PCR reads, giving one row per CDR3 protein. The table lists more than 50,000 distinct CDR3 sequences, approximately 53% of them singletons. The specimen sequenced was blood. The TCR comes from a woman aged 55-75 years with Graves' ophthalmopathy. The chain uses TRBV9 and TRBJ1-2, with D maybe TRBD1 (5 bases). The CDR3 loop is CASSVDGRADYGYTF. The DNA for the CDR3 is TGTGCCAGCAGCGTAGATGGCAGGGCGGACTATGGCTACACCTTC.